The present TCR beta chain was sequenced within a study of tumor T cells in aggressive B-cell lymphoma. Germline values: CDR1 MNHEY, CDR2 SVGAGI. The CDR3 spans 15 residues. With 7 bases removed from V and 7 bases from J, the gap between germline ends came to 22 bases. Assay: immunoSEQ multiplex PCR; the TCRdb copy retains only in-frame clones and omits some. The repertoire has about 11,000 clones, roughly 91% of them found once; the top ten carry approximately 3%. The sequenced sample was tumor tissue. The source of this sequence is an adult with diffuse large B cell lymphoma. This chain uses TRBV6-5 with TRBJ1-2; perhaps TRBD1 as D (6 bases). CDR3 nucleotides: TGTGCCAGCACCGGGGGGGCGGGGGCGCTTACTGGCTACACCTTC. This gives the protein CASTGGAGALTGYTF.